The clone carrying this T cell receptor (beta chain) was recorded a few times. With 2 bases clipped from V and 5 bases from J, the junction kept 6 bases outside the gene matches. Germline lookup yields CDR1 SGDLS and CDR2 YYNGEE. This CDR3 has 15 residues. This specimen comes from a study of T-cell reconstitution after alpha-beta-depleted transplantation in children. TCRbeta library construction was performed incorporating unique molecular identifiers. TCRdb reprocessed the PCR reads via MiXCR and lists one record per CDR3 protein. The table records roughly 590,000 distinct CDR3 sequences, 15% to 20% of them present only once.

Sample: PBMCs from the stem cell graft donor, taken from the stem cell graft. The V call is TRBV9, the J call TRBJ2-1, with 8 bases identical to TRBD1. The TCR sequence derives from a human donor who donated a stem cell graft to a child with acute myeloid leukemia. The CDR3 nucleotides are TGTGCCAGCAGCGTTGGACAGGGATTCCACAATGAGCAGTTCTTC. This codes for CASSVGQGFHNEQFF. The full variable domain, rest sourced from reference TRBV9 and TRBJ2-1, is DSGVTQTPKHLITATGQRVTLRCSPRSGDLSVYWYQQSLDQGLQFLIQYYNGEERAKGNILERFSAQQFPDLHSELNLSSLELGDSALYFCASSVGQGFHNEQFFGPGTRLTVL.